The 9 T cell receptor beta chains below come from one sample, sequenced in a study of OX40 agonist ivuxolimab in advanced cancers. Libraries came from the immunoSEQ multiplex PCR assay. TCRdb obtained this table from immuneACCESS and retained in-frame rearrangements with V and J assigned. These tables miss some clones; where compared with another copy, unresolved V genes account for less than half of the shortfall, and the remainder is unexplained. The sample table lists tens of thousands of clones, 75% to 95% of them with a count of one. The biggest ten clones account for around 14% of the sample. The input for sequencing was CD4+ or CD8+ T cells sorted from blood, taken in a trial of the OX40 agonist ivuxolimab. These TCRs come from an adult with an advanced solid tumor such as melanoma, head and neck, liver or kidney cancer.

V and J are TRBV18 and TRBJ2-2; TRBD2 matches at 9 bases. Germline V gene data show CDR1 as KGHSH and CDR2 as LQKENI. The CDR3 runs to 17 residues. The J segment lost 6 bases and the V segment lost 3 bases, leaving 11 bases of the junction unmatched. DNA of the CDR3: TGTGCCAGCTCACCCCGAGTAGCGGGAGATAGCGCCGGGGAGCTGTTTTTT. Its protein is CASSPRVAGDSAGELFF.

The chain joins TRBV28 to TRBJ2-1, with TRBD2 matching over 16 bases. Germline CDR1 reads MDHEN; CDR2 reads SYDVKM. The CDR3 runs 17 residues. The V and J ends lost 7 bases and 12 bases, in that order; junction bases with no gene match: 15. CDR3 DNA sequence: TGTGCCAGCACTCAACCGGGACTAGCGGGAGGGCGCGGGTGGCAGTTCTTC. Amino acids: CASTQPGLAGGRGWQFF.

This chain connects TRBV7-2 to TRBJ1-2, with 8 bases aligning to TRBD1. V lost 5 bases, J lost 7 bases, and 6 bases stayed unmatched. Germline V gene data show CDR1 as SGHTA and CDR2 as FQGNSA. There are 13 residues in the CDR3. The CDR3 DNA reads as TGTGCCAGCAGCACCAGACAGGGGCTTGGCTACACCTTC. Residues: CASSTRQGLGYTF.

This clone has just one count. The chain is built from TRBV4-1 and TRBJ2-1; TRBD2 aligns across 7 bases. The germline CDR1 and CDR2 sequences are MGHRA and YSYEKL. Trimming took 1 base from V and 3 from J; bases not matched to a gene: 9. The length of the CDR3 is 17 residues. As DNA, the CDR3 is TGCGCCAGCAGCCAAGGGTTAGTGGCGGGAGTCTACAATGAGCAGTTCTTC. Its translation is CASSQGLVAGVYNEQFF.

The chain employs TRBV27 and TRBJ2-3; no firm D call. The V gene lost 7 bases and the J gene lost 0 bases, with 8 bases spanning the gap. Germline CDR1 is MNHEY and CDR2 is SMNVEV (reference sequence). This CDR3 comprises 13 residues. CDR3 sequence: CASTRPSTDTQYF. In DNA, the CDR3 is TGTGCCAGCACCCGGCCTAGCACAGATACGCAGTATTTT.

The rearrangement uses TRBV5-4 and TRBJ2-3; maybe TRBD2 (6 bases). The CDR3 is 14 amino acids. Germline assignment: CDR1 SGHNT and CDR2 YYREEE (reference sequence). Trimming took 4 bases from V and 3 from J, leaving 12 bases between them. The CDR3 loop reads CASSQISGTDTQYF. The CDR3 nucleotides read TGTGCCAGCAGCCAAATTAGCGGAACAGATACGCAGTATTTT.

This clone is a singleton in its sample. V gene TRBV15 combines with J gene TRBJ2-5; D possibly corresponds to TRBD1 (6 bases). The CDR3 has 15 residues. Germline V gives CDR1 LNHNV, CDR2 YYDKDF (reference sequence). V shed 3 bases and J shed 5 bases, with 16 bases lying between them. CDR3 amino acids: CATSRGQGYGETQYF. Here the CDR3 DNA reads TGTGCCACCAGCAGGGGTCAGGGGTATGGGGAGACCCAGTACTTC.

The CDR3 protein is CASSADRNTEAFF. The DNA for the CDR3 is TGTGCCAGCAGCGCCGACAGGAACACTGAAGCTTTCTTT. The chain joins TRBV7-6 to TRBJ1-1, with D possibly being TRBD1 (5 bases). The CDR3 runs 13 residues. Trimming pared 5 bases from V and 1 base from J, leaving 8 bases between. The germline gives CDR1 SGHVS, CDR2 FNYEAQ.

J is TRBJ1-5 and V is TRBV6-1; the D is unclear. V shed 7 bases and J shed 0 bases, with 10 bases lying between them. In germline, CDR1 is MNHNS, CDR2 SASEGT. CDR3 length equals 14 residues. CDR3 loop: CASMRQYSNQPQHF. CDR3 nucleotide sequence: TGTGCCAGCATGAGGCAGTATAGCAATCAGCCCCAGCATTTT.